This TCR beta chain is from a study of blood T cells in healthy people across ages. CDR3 size: 13 residues. V lost 1 base to trimming and J lost 10 bases, with 8 bases between them. CDR1 is SNHLY and CDR2 is FYNNEI in the germline V gene. Next came a second PCR, run for roughly 6 to 11 cycles, which used a sample-barcoded 5' primer along with a J-beta primer mix. TCRdb ran MiXCR on the 5' RACE reads and lists one entry per CDR3 protein. This sample carries about 1.1 million distinct CDR3 sequences, about two fifths of them seen once, and the ten largest clones take 13%. This clonotype appeared a few times.

This TCR was sampled from a young man in good health. Source material: blood. V and J are TRBV2 and TRBJ1-6, with D hard to call. The CDR3 loop is CASSEGVNSPLHF. The CDR3 bases are TGTGCCAGCAGTGAAGGGGTTAACTCACCCCTCCACTTT.